These T cell receptor beta chains were read from a single sample in a study of T cell responses to AZD1222 COVID-19 vaccine. The repertoire was sequenced with immunoSEQ multiplex PCR; TCRdb's copy has only in-frame clones and lacks some. Among about 90,000 clones listed, about 85% were seen once. The source was peripheral blood, collected 28 days after the second AZD1222 dose. These TCRs come from an adult who received the AZD1222 COVID-19 vaccine. Each CDR3 is given with its conserved first and last residue. The order of the fields is D gene, clone size, V gene, J gene, CDR3 DNA, CDR3 protein. D genes are given only for firm matches. Clone size is stated in some rows and not others, as once, few, many or a class when expanded.

>-|-|TRBV5-5|TRBJ1-5
TGTGCCAGCAGCTTGACCCCCCGGACGGATAGCAATCAGCCCCAGCATTTT
CASSLTPRTDSNQPQHF
>-|-|TRBV9|TRBJ2-1
TGTGCCAGCAGCGTAGCGACATCCGGAAGCTCCTACAATGAGCAGTTCTTC
CASSVATSGSSYNEQFF
>TRBD1|-|TRBV25-1|TRBJ1-2
TGTGCCAGCTCCAGGGGGCCCTATGGCTACACCTTC
CASSRGPYGYTF
>TRBD2|-|TRBV3-1/TRBV3-2|TRBJ2-1
TGTGCCAGCAGCCAAGGAGCGGGAGGGCCGAAAGAGCAGTTCTTC
CASSQGAGGPKEQFF
>TRBD2|-|TRBV6-5|TRBJ2-5
TGTGCCAGCAGTTACTCAAGCGGGGGATTACAAGAGACCCAGTACTTC
CASSYSSGGLQETQYF
>-|-|TRBV5-1|TRBJ2-2
TGCGCCAGCAGCTTGCAAGGGGTAGAGCTGTTTTTT
CASSLQGVELFF
>-|-|TRBV7-8|TRBJ2-7
TGTGCCAGCAGCTTAGCCCCGGGACTCCTTTCCTACGAGCAGTACTTC
CASSLAPGLLSYEQYF
>TRBD2|-|TRBV7-3|TRBJ2-1
TGTGCCAGCAGCGAAGGACTAGCCCGCAATGAGCAGTTCTTC
CASSEGLARNEQFF
>-|-|TRBV25-1|TRBJ2-7
TGTGCCAGCAGTCCACAGGGCCCTACCTACGAGCAGTACTTC
CASSPQGPTYEQYF
>-|-|TRBV18|TRBJ2-5
TGTGCCAGCTCACCTCTAGAGACCCAGTACTTC
CASSPLETQYF
>-|-|TRBV7-9|TRBJ2-2
TGTGCCAGCAGCTTACCCCACCTCAGCACCGGGGAGCTGTTTTTT
CASSLPHLSTGELFF
>TRBD2|-|TRBV28|TRBJ2-3
TGTGCCAGCAGTTTATCTGGGACTAGCGGGAGCAAGCAAGATACGCAGTATTTT
CASSLSGTSGSKQDTQYF
>TRBD2|-|TRBV30|TRBJ2-5
TGTGCCTGGAGTGACCCCCAGGAGAGGGTTCCGACTAGCGGATTAGAGACCCAGTACTTC
CAWSDPQERVPTSGLETQYF
>TRBD1|-|TRBV5-1|TRBJ2-2
TGCGCCAGCAGCCCCGGGACAGGGTGGGCCGGGGAGCTGTTTTTT
CASSPGTGWAGELFF
>TRBD1|-|TRBV29-1|TRBJ1-2
TGCAGCGTTGAAAAGGGACAGGGGGCGAAGGACTATGGCTACACCTTC
CSVEKGQGAKDYGYTF
>-|-|TRBV12-3/TRBV12-4|TRBJ2-3
TGTGCCAGCAGTTTGACTAGTGAAGATACGCAGTATTTT
CASSLTSEDTQYF
>-|-|TRBV7-6|TRBJ2-7
TGTGCCAGCAGCCGCGTGGCACAGGGCTTCCACGAGCAGTACTTC
CASSRVAQGFHEQYF
>TRBD2|-|TRBV27|TRBJ2-3
TGTGCCAGCAGTTTAGAGCGGGGGCCAAGCACAGATACGCAGTATTTT
CASSLERGPSTDTQYF
>TRBD1|-|TRBV10-2|TRBJ2-7
TGCGCCAGCATGCTGACAGGGATGACCTACGAGCAGTACTTC
CASMLTGMTYEQYF
>TRBD1|-|TRBV18|TRBJ2-5
TGTGCCAGCTCCCTGGACAGGGGAAGGGAGACCCAGTACTTC
CASSLDRGRETQYF
>-|-|TRBV9|TRBJ2-2
TGTGCCAGCAGCGGCACACAGAACACCGGGGAGCTGTTTTTT
CASSGTQNTGELFF
>-|once|TRBV6-2/TRBV6-3|TRBJ2-6
TGTGCCAGCAGTTACTCGAGCAGGGCTGGGGCCAACGTCCTGACTTTC
CASSYSSRAGANVLTF
>TRBD1|once|TRBV9|TRBJ1-5
TGTGCCAGCAGCTCGACAGGGGGCGCTTCCCAGCCCCAGCATTTT
CASSSTGGASQPQHF
>-|-|TRBV5-6|TRBJ1-1
TGTGCCAGCACGACGTCTTTCGGGACAAGAGGTTTCATGAACACTGAAGCTTTCTTT
CASTTSFGTRGFMNTEAFF
>-|-|TRBV19|TRBJ2-7
TGTGCCAGTAGTCGTCCCGGATTCGCCCCGTGGTGGGAGCAGTACTTC
CASSRPGFAPWWEQYF
>TRBD2|-|TRBV7-8|TRBJ2-7
TGTGCCAGCAGCTTAGCCTTAGCGGGAGGCACCTACGAGCAGTACTTC
CASSLALAGGTYEQYF
>TRBD1|once|TRBV19|TRBJ2-3
TGTGCCAGTAGTATGGGACAGGGTGTTATAGATACGCAGTATTTT
CASSMGQGVIDTQYF
>TRBD2|-|TRBV7-3|TRBJ2-6
TGTGCCAGCAGCGCGAGGGCGGGGGTGGGGGCCAACGTCCTGACTTTC
CASSARAGVGANVLTF
>-|-|TRBV19|TRBJ1-1
TGTGCCAGTAGTATTGGCGGGGCGACTGAAGCTTTCTTT
CASSIGGATEAFF
>-|-|TRBV6-6|TRBJ2-1
TGTGCCAGCAGTCCCATGGGGCAGGGCATAGTCTCCAATGAGCAGTTCTTC
CASSPMGQGIVSNEQFF
>TRBD1|-|TRBV12-3/TRBV12-4|TRBJ1-2
TGTGCCAGTCTTAGGACAGGGGAAAATGGCTACACCTTC
CASLRTGENGYTF
>-|-|TRBV28|TRBJ2-7
TGTGCCAGCAGTTTAGATGACTACGAGCAGTACTTC
CASSLDDYEQYF
>TRBD1|-|TRBV3-1/TRBV3-2|TRBJ1-2
TGTGCCAGCAGCCAAGAAGGGCGGACAGGGTTACGAGAGGGCTACACCTTC
CASSQEGRTGLREGYTF
>-|-|TRBV2|TRBJ1-2
TGTGCCAGCACGATCGGGAAGACCCCCGGAGGCTACACCTTC
CASTIGKTPGGYTF
>-|-|TRBV5-1|TRBJ1-5
TGCGCCAGCAGCGCACTACCGGGGACGAACCAGCCCCAGCATTTT
CASSALPGTNQPQHF
>TRBD1|-|TRBV7-2|TRBJ2-2
TGTGCCAGCAGCCGTTTAGGACAGGGAAGGACCGGGGAGCTGTTTTTT
CASSRLGQGRTGELFF
>-|-|TRBV10-3|TRBJ2-1
TGTGCCATCAGTGAGTTCGGGGCCCCGTATGAGCAGTTCTTC
CAISEFGAPYEQFF
>-|once|TRBV5-5|TRBJ1-1
TGTGCCAGCAGCTTGCCGGGATTGACTGAAGCTTTCTTT
CASSLPGLTEAFF
>-|once|TRBV12-3/TRBV12-4|TRBJ2-3
TGTGCCAGCAGCCGCTGGACTACAGATACGCAGTATTTT
CASSRWTTDTQYF
>-|-|TRBV4-2|TRBJ1-2
TGTGCCAGCAGCCAAACCGCAGGGATTTACTATGGCTACACCTTC
CASSQTAGIYYGYTF
>-|-|TRBV25-1|TRBJ2-2
TGTGCCAGCAGTGAATGGCGACTCTCGAACACCGGGGAGCTGTTTTTT
CASSEWRLSNTGELFF
>-|-|TRBV7-8|TRBJ1-2
TGTGCCAGCAGCCCTGTTAACTATGGCTACACCTTC
CASSPVNYGYTF
>-|-|TRBV1|TRBJ2-4
TGCACCAGCAGCCAAGAGAACGGGGATATAGCCAAAAACATTCAGTACTTC
CTSSQENGDIAKNIQYF
>TRBD2|-|TRBV18|TRBJ2-1
TGTGCCAGCTCATACGCGGGACTAGCGGGAGGAGGAGAGCAGTTCTTC
CASSYAGLAGGGEQFF
>-|once|TRBV6-5|TRBJ1-6
TGTGCCACCGCGGTGGGGAGGACACCCCTCCACTTT
CATAVGRTPLHF
>-|-|TRBV5-1|TRBJ1-3
TGCGCCAGCAGGTCGGGCTTCAACTCTGGAAACACCATATATTTT
CASRSGFNSGNTIYF
>TRBD1|-|TRBV18|TRBJ1-1
TGTGCCAGCTCACCACCGGAGCCGGGACAGAGGAACACTGAAGCTTTCTTT
CASSPPEPGQRNTEAFF
>-|-|TRBV11-2|TRBJ1-1
TGTGCCAGCAGCTTCCTAGAAATAAGCCCCCCAATGAACACTGAAGCTTTCTTT
CASSFLEISPPMNTEAFF
>-|-|TRBV24-1|TRBJ1-5
TGTGCCACCAGTGGATGGTTGGGGAATCAGCCCCAGCATTTT
CATSGWLGNQPQHF
>TRBD2|-|TRBV29-1|TRBJ2-5
TGCAGCGTTGTTGAAATCGAGCGGGGAATACAAGAGACCCAGTACTTC
CSVVEIERGIQETQYF
>-|few|TRBV12-3/TRBV12-4|TRBJ2-5
TGTGCCAGCAGTTTCAGTCAAGAGACCCAGTACTTC
CASSFSQETQYF
>TRBD2|few|TRBV15|TRBJ2-2
TGTGCCACCAGCGGGGGCGGGAGGGCCGGGGAGCTGTTTTTT
CATSGGGRAGELFF
>-|-|TRBV29-1|TRBJ1-1
TGCAGCGTTGAAGGAGTAGAAGGACGGAGCACTGAAGCTTTCTTT
CSVEGVEGRSTEAFF
>-|few|TRBV7-2|TRBJ2-7
TGTGCCAGCAGCTCCGTTACCGGGACAGAGCAGTACTTC
CASSSVTGTEQYF
>TRBD1|-|TRBV6-5|TRBJ1-2
TGTGCCAGCAGTTTTCCTACGACAGGGATTAACTATGGCTACACCTTC
CASSFPTTGINYGYTF
>-|-|TRBV6-5|TRBJ2-2
TGTGCCAGCAGTTACAGGGTGGCCGGGGAGCTGTTTTTT
CASSYRVAGELFF
>TRBD1|-|TRBV4-1|TRBJ1-2
TGCGCCAGCAGCCAAGATCGGACAGGGGGCAGCTACACCTTC
CASSQDRTGGSYTF
>-|-|TRBV29-1|TRBJ1-3
TGCAGCGTTGAAGATCGGGTCAACACCATATATTTT
CSVEDRVNTIYF
>-|-|TRBV12-3/TRBV12-4|TRBJ1-2
TGTGCCAGCAGTTTAGACGTCAGCTGCACCTTC
CASSLDVSCTF
>TRBD1|-|TRBV18|TRBJ2-1
TGTGCCAGCTCACAGGGACAGAAGTACAATGAGCAGTTCTTC
CASSQGQKYNEQFF